This TCR beta chain was identified during a study of OX40 agonist ivuxolimab in advanced cancers. Turning to the overall study: The costimulatory receptor OX40 (CD134) was targeted by ivuxolimab, a fully human IgG2 agonistic monoclonal antibody. In the dose-escalation cohort, 70% to 90% of patients were male, and the mean age was approximately 60 years with a range of roughly 23 to 90. The paper reports the monotherapy dose-escalation portion (N ≈ 52 patients) of the phase I ivuxolimab trial. The purpose of peripheral TCRbeta sequencing was to test whether ivuxolimab changed TCR sequence diversity and led to clonal T-cell expansion. Partial responses occurred in three dose-escalation patients, of whom one had hepatocellular carcinoma and two had cutaneous melanoma. Of the roughly 51 patients in dose escalation, around 19 had hepatocellular carcinoma, approximately 15 had melanoma, 9 had renal cell carcinoma and 9 had head and neck cancer. Prior anti-PD-1, anti-PD-L1 or anti-CTLA-4 therapy was permitted, and checkpoint inhibitors had been received by around 40% of dose-escalation patients. Intravenous ivuxolimab was administered to patients every 2 weeks at six dose levels: 0.01, 0.1, 0.3, 1.5, 3 and 10 mg/kg.

On the study overall, not on this receptor specifically: Which antigens the clonally expanded peripheral T cells were specific for was not determined. After ivuxolimab, more expanded clones were found on average in CD8+ T cells than in CD4+ T cells. Clonal expansion of both CD4+ and CD8+ blood T cells was observed from baseline to week 6 at doses 0.1 to 3.0 mg/kg. In the 0.1-3.0 mg/kg groups, partial responders had among the lowest normalized peripheral clonal expansion, particularly in CD8+ T cells. Low levels of normalized T-cell clonal expansion were also seen in some nonresponding patients.

As encoded in the germline V gene, CDR1 is SGHAT while CDR2 is FQNNGV. Including the terminal cysteine and phenylalanine, the CDR3 comprises 16 residues. Only the CDR3 portion is preserved as DNA: 48 bases, with reading frame beginning at the first base. At the junction V is shortened by 2 bases and J by 4 bases; bases outside the gene matches: 6. The trial excluded patients who had a history of autoimmune disease or were on systemic immunosuppression. Peripheral blood for TCR sequencing was collected from all dose cohorts at baseline, on cycle 4 day 1, and on cycle 7 day 1. The samples were drawn from a first-in-human, open-label, multicenter phase I dose-escalation trial of ivuxolimab. The trial enrolled adults with locally advanced or metastatic head and neck squamous cell, hepatocellular, melanoma or renal cell carcinoma. CD4+ and CD8+ T cells were sorted separately from peripheral blood before TCR sequencing.

Genomic DNA was extracted from sorted cells for sequencing of the TCRbeta CDR3 region. The immunoSEQ Assay was used to sequence the TCRbeta CDR3 regions. What TCRdb holds here is the immuneACCESS table cut down to in-frame rearrangements. Part of the clones is not present; checked against another copy, under half of the missing clones reflect an unresolved V gene, and the others are unexplained. A total of approximately 50,000 clones appear in this sample, roughly 91% of them only once. The ten largest clones capture over 0.65% of the sample. As regards this clone: Its antigen is unknown. Within one base of it there is no much larger clone, and no base qualities were kept.

Source: CD4+ or CD8+ T cells sorted from blood, taken in a trial of the OX40 agonist ivuxolimab. This receptor chain uses TRBV11-2 and TRBJ2-1; 9 of the junction bases match TRBD2. This sequence was found in an adult with an advanced solid tumor such as melanoma, head and neck, liver or kidney cancer. The sequenced DNA: TGTGCCAGCAGCTTATATCCGGGACTAGCATACAATGAGCAGTTCTTC. This gives the protein CASSLYPGLAYNEQFF.